These 23 T cell receptor beta chains came from one sample sequenced in a study of early T cells in non-severe SARS-CoV-2 infection. One entry per CDR3 protein, called by TCRdb with MiXCR from the 5' RACE reads. This table has roughly 32,000 distinct CDR3 sequences, 3% to 4% appearing once. Source material: whole blood. The origin of the receptors is an adult who was a healthcare worker with PCR-confirmed SARS-CoV-2 infection or an uninfected control (not recorded which).

At least ten counts were recorded for this clonotype. The chain is built from TRBV7-9 and TRBJ1-3; a possible D gene is TRBD1 (5 bases). V was clipped by 5 bases and J by 3 bases, with 23 bases between them. Germline V gene sequence: CDR1 SEHNR, CDR2 FQNEAQ (reference sequence). The CDR3 runs to 18 residues. The CDR3 loop is CASSPPEKEGLVGNTIYF. In DNA form, the CDR3 reads TGTGCCAGCAGCCCCCCAGAAAAAGAGGGGCTCGTTGGAAACACCATATATTTT. The entire variable domain, with the rest obtained from reference TRBV7-9 and TRBJ1-3, is as follows: DTGVSQNPRHKITKRGQNVTFRCDPISEHNRLYWYRQTLGQGPEFLTYFQNEAQLEKSRLLSDRFSAERPKGSFSTLEIQRTEQGDSAMYLCASSPPEKEGLVGNTIYFGEGSWLTVV.

V usage is TRBV27 and J usage is TRBJ2-1; 8 positions match TRBD2. Germline CDR1 is MNHEY and CDR2 is SMNVEV (reference sequence). The CDR3 contains 15 residues. Trimming removed 5 bases from V and 4 bases from J; junction bases left unmatched: 7. As DNA, the CDR3 is TGTGCCAGCAGTCAACTAGCGGTAGGGTACAATGAGCAGTTCTTC. Its translation is CASSQLAVGYNEQFF.

This clonotype has ten or more counts. The gene calls are TRBV19 and TRBJ2-1; D is uncertain. V was trimmed by 6 bases and J by 8 bases, leaving 11 bases between them. This CDR3 contains 12 residues. Germline CDR1 LNHDA, CDR2 SQIVND (reference sequence). The CDR3 nucleotides read TGTGCCAGTAGCCGTAGATCGGATGAGCAGTTCTTC. Amino acid sequence: CASSRRSDEQFF.

This clonotype was counted many times. This chain joins TRBV12-3 or TRBV12-4 and TRBJ2-5; 9 bases fit TRBD2. Trimming cost V 0 bases and J 2 bases; bases outside gene matches: 16. CDR3 length equals 20 residues. The CDR3 DNA is TGTGCCAGCAGTTTAGCGCTAGGATTAGCGGGGGAGCTTCCACAAGAGACCCAGTACTTC. It codes for CASSLALGLAGELPQETQYF.

This clonotype was recorded at least ten times. The chain links TRBV5-4 to TRBJ2-7, with 11 bases lining up with TRBD2. V shed 4 bases and J 3 bases; nucleotides not matched to a gene: 3. Germline CDR1 is SGHNT and CDR2 is YYREEE (reference sequence). This CDR3 has 14 residues. Here the CDR3 DNA reads TGTGCCAGCAGCCCGACTAGCGGGATCTACGAGCAGTACTTC. Protein sequence: CASSPTSGIYEQYF.

The gene calls are TRBV30 and TRBJ1-1; no definite D call. The V and J ends lost 3 bases and 1 base respectively, with 12 bases between them. In germline, CDR1 is GTSNPN, CDR2 SVGIG (reference sequence). The CDR3 runs to 14 residues. CDR3 sequence (DNA): TGTGCCTGGAGGGAGGGCCTTAGGAACACTGAAGCTTTCTTT. This codes for CAWREGLRNTEAFF.

This clonotype has a count of ten or more. V and J are TRBV27 and TRBJ2-5; maybe TRBD1 (5 bases). V gave up 3 bases and J gave up 3 bases, with 14 bases separating them. The germline V gene encodes CDR1 MNHEY and CDR2 SMNVEV (reference sequence). The CDR3 is 15 amino acids. DNA of the CDR3: TGTGCCAGCAGTTTGGGGCAGCAGACAAAAGAGACCCAGTACTTC. Translated, it gives CASSLGQQTKETQYF.

This clonotype was seen ten or more times. The chain has TRBV6-1 and TRBJ2-1; 7 bases fit TRBD2. The CDR3 spans 17 residues. Germline V gene sequence: CDR1 MNHNS, CDR2 SASEGT. V gave up 3 bases and J gave up 7 bases; unmatched junction bases: 15. In DNA form, the CDR3 reads TGTGCCAGCAGTGAGGGGTTGGCGGCGGGAGAGGGAAATGAGCAGTTCTTC. Its translation is CASSEGLAAGEGNEQFF.

This clonotype was counted at least ten times. The genes are TRBV11-3 and TRBJ2-7; D is unclear. Deletions cut 2 bases from V and 6 bases from J, with 5 bases between. The V gene's germline CDR1 is SGHNT and CDR2 YENEEA. This CDR3 spans 11 amino acids. The CDR3 spells CASSLSTEQYF. The CDR3 coding sequence is TGTGCCAGCAGCTTATCAACCGAGCAGTACTTC.

This sequence joins TRBV19 and TRBJ2-7; TRBD1 matches 9 bases. With 10 bases clipped from V and 2 bases from J, the junction kept 9 bases outside the gene matches. Germline CDR1 is LNHDA and CDR2 is SQIVND (reference sequence). CDR3 size: 14 residues. The CDR3 loop reads CATGKGQGPYEQYF. CDR3 in DNA: TGTGCCACGGGAAAGGGACAGGGCCCCTACGAGCAGTACTTC.

This chain joins TRBV5-1 and TRBJ2-1, with 10 bases that match TRBD2. Trimming took 3 bases from V and 7 from J; bases not matched to a gene: 7. The CDR3 is made up of 15 amino acids. Germline V lookup: CDR1 SGHRS, CDR2 YFSETQ. The CDR3 sequence is CASSSLAGVRNEQFF. In DNA, the CDR3 is TGCGCCAGCAGCTCCCTAGCGGGAGTTAGGAATGAGCAGTTCTTC.

This clonotype was recorded at least ten times. The chain joins TRBV20-1 to TRBJ1-5; D remains ambiguous. The V gene lost 3 bases and the J gene lost 7 bases, with 10 bases spanning the gap. Germline loops: CDR1 DFQATT, CDR2 SNEGSKA (reference sequence). The CDR3 totals 12 residues. The CDR3 region is CSARAGEQPQHF. CDR3 in DNA: TGCAGTGCTAGGGCCGGGGAACAGCCCCAGCATTTT.

This clonotype has ten or more counts. The chain recombines TRBV7-8 with TRBJ2-3, with 7 bases identical to TRBD2. This CDR3 region has 17 residues. The germline gives CDR1 SGHVS, CDR2 FQNEAQ. After removal of 1 base from V and 2 bases from J, the junction contained 9 bases not matched to a gene. CDR3 sequence: CASSLEVKRGVTDTQYF. CDR3 in DNA: TGTGCCAGCAGCTTAGAGGTTAAGCGGGGCGTCACAGATACGCAGTATTTT.

Ten or more counts support this clonotype. The V call is TRBV30, the J call TRBJ2-3; D may be TRBD1 or TRBD2 (6 bases each). Between the trimmed V and J ends, which lost 8 bases and 4 bases, there was a span of 16 bases. The V gene's germline CDR1 is GTSNPN and CDR2 SVGIG (reference sequence). This CDR3 comprises 13 residues. DNA of the CDR3: TGTGCCCGAGGGCGGAGGGGGTCAGATACGCAGTATTTT. Translating it yields CARGRRGSDTQYF.

At least ten counts were recorded for this clonotype. The rearrangement uses TRBV7-6 and TRBJ2-1, with D maybe TRBD1 (5 bases). The CDR3 length is 15 residues. Trimming left V 1 base short and J 4 bases short, with 11 bases between. Germline V CDR1 and CDR2: SGHVS, FNYEAQ. The CDR3 is CASSLGLGLYNEQFF. The CDR3 DNA follows: TGTGCCAGCAGCTTAGGTTTGGGGCTTTACAATGAGCAGTTCTTC.

This clonotype was seen many times. The gene calls are TRBV4-1 and TRBJ2-3; D perhaps matches TRBD1 (6 bases). Trimming removed 1 base from V and 0 bases from J, with 8 bases in between. CDR1 is MGHRA and CDR2 is YSYEKL in the germline V gene. This CDR3 has 15 amino acids. The CDR3 DNA follows: TGCGCCAGCAGCCAAGCCGACAGGAGCACAGATACGCAGTATTTT. This codes for CASSQADRSTDTQYF.

This clonotype was recorded a few times. CDR3 sequence reads: CASSSAWGTSGYEQYF. The CDR3 DNA sequence: TGTGCCAGCAGCTCAGCTTGGGGGACTAGCGGCTACGAGCAGTACTTC. V gene TRBV7-6 combines with J gene TRBJ2-7; TRBD2 aligns across 11 bases. J lost 3 bases, V lost 4 bases, and 8 bases had no gene match. The V gene's germline CDR1 is SGHVS and CDR2 FNYEAQ. The CDR3 has 16 residues.

This clonotype was counted at least ten times. The J gene is TRBJ2-2, the V gene TRBV19; D unclear. CDR1 and CDR2 (germline): LNHDA, SQIVND (reference sequence). V lost 5 bases to trimming and J lost 4 bases, with 14 bases between them. The CDR3 sequence is 15 residues long. As DNA, the CDR3 is TGTGCCAGTAGTCCGGCAGGAGTAAGCACCGGGGAGCTGTTTTTT. Translated, it gives CASSPAGVSTGELFF.

This clonotype appeared many times. The rearrangement uses TRBV30 and TRBJ1-1; D uncertain. There are 13 residues in the CDR3. Trimming pared 5 bases from V and 3 bases from J, leaving 13 bases between. Per the germline V gene, CDR1 is GTSNPN and CDR2 is SVGIG (reference sequence). The CDR3 DNA reads TGTGCCTGGGTCCCGATGCGGTACACTGAAGCTTTCTTT. This gives the protein CAWVPMRYTEAFF.

The sample holds many counts of this clonotype. The V gene is TRBV13, the J gene TRBJ1-2, with D possibly TRBD1 on 6 matching bases. This CDR3 region has 13 residues. Germline values: CDR1 PRHDT, CDR2 FYEKMQ (reference sequence). Trimming removed 2 bases from V and 8 bases from J, with 12 bases in between. This CDR3 reads CASSLKGVSGYTF. The DNA for the CDR3 is TGTGCCAGCAGCTTAAAGGGGGTTTCAGGCTACACCTTC. Full variable domain (missing parts from reference TRBV13 and TRBJ1-2): AAGVIQSPRHLIKEKRETATLKCYPIPRHDTVYWYQQGPGQDPQFLISFYEKMQSDKGSIPDRFSAQQFSDYHSELNMSSLELGDSALYFCASSLKGVSGYTFGSGTRLTVV.

Many counts were recorded for this clonotype. The chain couples TRBV20-1 to TRBJ1-2; D not certain. In germline, CDR1 is DFQATT, CDR2 SNEGSKA (reference sequence). V was shortened by 3 bases and J by 6 bases, with 8 bases between the two germline ends. This CDR3 comprises 11 residues. The CDR3 nucleotides read TGCAGTGCTAGTGTCGGTGATGGCTACACCTTC. Encoded protein: CSASVGDGYTF.

This clonotype has at least ten counts. V gene TRBV20-1 combines with J gene TRBJ2-3; TRBD2 matches at 12 bases. Germline CDR1 and CDR2: DFQATT and SNEGSKA (reference sequence). There are 15 residues in the CDR3. Unmatched junction bases numbered 3, after V lost 1 base and J lost 4 bases. The CDR3 region has the DNA TGCAGTGCTAGAGGACTAGCGGGAGCCCCAGATACGCAGTATTTT. This sequence encodes CSARGLAGAPDTQYF.

This clonotype was found many times. The chain couples TRBV29-1 to TRBJ2-7; D unresolved. Germline V lookup: CDR1 SQVTM, CDR2 ANQGSEA. V shed 4 bases and J shed 0 bases, with 7 bases lying between them. This CDR3 is 12 amino acids long. CDR3 protein: CSVAASSYEQYF. The CDR3 coding sequence is TGCAGCGTTGCCGCAAGCTCCTACGAGCAGTACTTC.